Following are 18 T cell receptor beta chains from one sample sequenced in a study of CD8 T cells in Susac syndrome. Random hexamers were used to reverse transcribe an amount of roughly 0.45 to 1 ug RNA. Each CDR3 protein is one row after TCRdb ran MiXCR on the immunoSEQ multiplex PCR reads. The sample has 160,000 or so distinct CDR3 sequences, 92% seen once. Source material: CD4+ T cells from PBMCs. The receptors shown here come from a human donor in good health.

In its sample, this clonotype was seen once. The chain couples TRBV9 to TRBJ2-7; TRBD2 matches at 8 bases. Germline V gene sequence: CDR1 SGDLS, CDR2 YYNGEE. The CDR3 is 15 amino acids. Trimming removed 4 bases from V and 0 bases from J; junction bases left unmatched: 6. CDR3 in amino acids: CASSPIAGSSYEQYF. In DNA, the CDR3 is TGTGCCAGCAGCCCCATAGCGGGGAGCTCCTACGAGCAGTACTTC.

V usage is TRBV15 and J usage is TRBJ1-5; D ambiguous. Germline values: CDR1 LNHNV, CDR2 YYDKDF (reference sequence). The CDR3 runs 14 residues. Trimming took off 3 bases at V and 7 bases at J, with 13 bases between the two ends. CDR3 in amino acids: CATSRPGPSQPQHF. The CDR3 DNA is TGTGCCACCAGCAGGCCAGGCCCTTCACAGCCCCAGCATTTT. The full variable domain, in which reference TRBV15 and TRBJ1-5 provide the parts outside the CDR3, is DAMVIQNPRYQVTQFGKPVTLSCSQTLNHNVMYWYQQKSSQAPKLLFHYYDKDFNNEADTPDNFQSRRPNTSFCFLDIRSPGLGDTAMYLCATSRPGPSQPQHFGDGTRLSIL.

The chain combines TRBV7-2 with TRBJ2-5; either TRBD1 or TRBD2 may fit D (5 bases each). V was cut by 1 base and J by 2 bases, with 14 bases left in between. CDR1 SGHTA and CDR2 FQGNSA come from the germline V gene. The CDR3 is 16 residues long. Here the CDR3 reads CASSLVPGRRQETQYF. The CDR3 DNA is TGTGCCAGCAGCTTAGTACCGGGACGCAGACAAGAGACCCAGTACTTC.

This chain links TRBV6-2 or TRBV6-3 with TRBJ2-1; unclear D gene. The V gene lost 5 bases and the J gene lost 7 bases, with 3 bases spanning the gap. The CDR3 has 10 residues. The germline CDR1 and CDR2 sequences are MNHEY and SVGEGT. CDR3 region: CASSRNEQFF. CDR3 nucleotides: TGTGCCAGCAGTAGGAATGAGCAGTTCTTC.

The chain carries TRBV7-9 and TRBJ1-1; D not resolved. This CDR3 has 13 residues. V was trimmed by 1 base and J by 8 bases, leaving 11 bases between them. Germline V gene sequence: CDR1 SEHNR, CDR2 FQNEAQ (reference sequence). As DNA, the CDR3 is TGTGCCAGCAGCTTAGATCGTCGGCAGGAAGCTTTCTTT. Encoded protein: CASSLDRRQEAFF.

J is TRBJ1-5 and V is TRBV20-1; no clear D. The CDR3 runs to 13 residues. Looked up from germline, CDR1 is DFQATT and CDR2 is SNEGSKA (reference sequence). The germline V and J ends were trimmed by 3 bases and 4 bases, with 10 bases remaining between them. The CDR3 region is CSARGRFNQPQHF. The DNA for the CDR3 is TGCAGTGCTAGGGGCAGATTTAATCAGCCCCAGCATTTT.

The chain carries TRBV20-1 and TRBJ2-5; possibly TRBD2 for D (6 bases). Trimming took 0 bases from V and 5 from J, leaving 16 bases between them. CDR3 size: 15 residues. Germline loops: CDR1 DFQATT, CDR2 SNEGSKA (reference sequence). The CDR3 sequence is CSARDGRGGGETQYF. CDR3 in DNA: TGCAGTGCTAGAGATGGGCGGGGCGGAGGTGAGACCCAGTACTTC.

The V and J genes are TRBV20-1 and TRBJ1-4, with 8 bases fitting TRBD1. V lost 1 base and J lost 8; bases outside the gene matches: 3. This CDR3 comprises 13 residues. Germline V gene lookup returns CDR1 DFQATT and CDR2 SNEGSKA (reference sequence). This CDR3 is CSARGAGGEKLFF. The CDR3 DNA reads TGCAGTGCTAGAGGGGCAGGGGGCGAAAAACTGTTTTTT.

The V and J genes are TRBV28 and TRBJ2-5; D is perhaps TRBD2 (5 bases). This CDR3 region has 16 residues. Germline loops: CDR1 MDHEN, CDR2 SYDVKM. Trimming removed 5 bases from V and 4 bases from J, with 20 bases in between. CDR3 residues: CASSPQTTRAIETQYF. DNA for the CDR3: TGTGCCAGCAGTCCGCAGACTACGCGGGCCATAGAGACCCAGTACTTC.

The genes are TRBV6-5 and TRBJ2-7; TRBD2 matches 12 bases. Trimming took 6 bases from V and 3 from J; bases not matched to a gene: 6. This CDR3 spans 15 amino acids. Germline lookup yields CDR1 MNHEY and CDR2 SVGAGI. As DNA, the CDR3 is TGTGCCAGCAGCCGGACTAGCGGGGTCGGCTACGAGCAGTACTTC. Its protein is CASSRTSGVGYEQYF.

This clonotype has only one observation. The chain links TRBV12-3 or TRBV12-4 to TRBJ2-3; the match to TRBD2 covers 8 bases. V was pared by 10 bases and J by 4 bases, with 7 bases of the junction left unmatched. The CDR3 runs to 13 residues. The CDR3 spells CATSRREADTQYF. CDR3 DNA: TGTGCCACTTCTAGGCGGGAGGCAGATACGCAGTATTTT.

The V gene is TRBV7-9, the J gene TRBJ1-1; possible D gene TRBD1, 5 bases. CDR1 and CDR2 from the germline V gene are SEHNR and FQNEAQ (reference sequence). The CDR3 length is 13 residues. Trimming shortened V by 5 bases and J by 11 bases, and 18 bases separated the two germline ends. The CDR3 nucleotides are TGTGCCAGCAGCCGACTGAGGGGTCTGGTCGCTTTCTTT. This gives the protein CASSRLRGLVAFF.

Here the CDR3 reads CASSRLGSASPNEQYF. The DNA for the CDR3 is TGCGCCAGCAGCAGATTAGGGTCGGCGTCACCTAACGAGCAGTACTTC. The V gene is TRBV5-1, the J gene TRBJ2-7; D ambiguous. The length of the CDR3 is 16 residues. CDR1 SGHRS and CDR2 YFSETQ come from the germline V gene. V shed 4 bases and J shed 5 bases, with 22 bases lying between them.

J is TRBJ1-1 and V is TRBV28; D remains unclear. CDR1 is MDHEN, CDR2 SYDVKM, per germline. V lost 8 bases to trimming and J lost 5 bases, with 9 bases between them. The CDR3 runs to 11 residues. Here the CDR3 reads CASGRRTEAFF. In nucleotides, the CDR3 is TGTGCCAGCGGCCGCCGGACTGAAGCTTTCTTT.

The gene calls are TRBV6-5 and TRBJ2-7; perhaps D is TRBD1 or TRBD2 (6 bases each). The CDR3 is 14 residues long. Germline V gene sequence: CDR1 MNHEY, CDR2 SVGAGI. Trimming took 2 bases from V and 3 from J, leaving 11 bases between them. The CDR3, as DNA: TGTGCCAGCAGTTACCGAGGGGGAGGCTACGAGCAGTACTTC. Translation: CASSYRGGGYEQYF.

This clonotype was seen only once. J is TRBJ1-3 and V is TRBV5-6, with 7 bases fitting TRBD1. This CDR3 spans 15 amino acids. Per germline, CDR1 SGHDT and CDR2 YYEEEE. V was clipped by 4 bases and J by 0 bases; unmatched bases: 4. CDR3 in DNA: TGTGCCAGCAGCCGGGACAGATACTCTGGAAACACCATATATTTT. Protein: CASSRDRYSGNTIYF.

The V call is TRBV5-1, the J call TRBJ2-5; TRBD1 matches 11 bases. The junction had 5 bases not matched to a gene; V was cut back by 2 bases and J by 5 bases. Germline lookup yields CDR1 SGHRS and CDR2 YFSETQ. CDR3 length: 15 amino acids. CDR3 nucleotide sequence: TGCGCCAGCAGCTTTGGGACAGGGGGTGAGGAGACCCAGTACTTC. Amino acid sequence: CASSFGTGGEETQYF.

The chain recombines TRBV20-1 with TRBJ2-5; D gene ambiguous. With 5 bases removed from V and 5 bases from J, the gap between germline ends came to 9 bases. The length of the CDR3 is 11 residues. Germline values: CDR1 DFQATT, CDR2 SNEGSKA (reference sequence). The CDR3 DNA follows: TGCAGTGCTCAGAGATGGGAGACCCAGTACTTC. Its translation is CSAQRWETQYF.